This T cell receptor (beta chain) originates from a study of shared clonotypes between healthy human individuals. Trimming cost V 10 bases and J 1 base; bases outside gene matches: 3. CDR1 and CDR2 (germline): MNHNS, SASEGT. There are 13 residues in the CDR3. This clone occurred a few times. Positive CCR7 selection of CD45RO-negative cells yielded the naive CD8 cells, and terminally differentiated effector memory CD45RA+ cells were excluded. Per sorted-subset replicate PCR, input was 150 to 250 ng DNA, representing tens of thousands of T cell genomes. Assay: immunoSEQ multiplex PCR; the TCRdb copy retains only in-frame clones and omits some. The sample includes hundreds of thousands of clones, about 90% of them seen just once.

Specimen: naive CD8+ T cells sorted from blood. The sequence was collected from a man aged 30-40 years in good health. The rearrangement uses TRBV6-1 and TRBJ2-2, with 7 positions matching TRBD1. This chain's CDR3 is CAIRTGNTGELFF. The CDR3 DNA reads TGTGCCATCCGGACAGGGAACACCGGGGAGCTGTTTTTT.